This passage covers 18 T cell receptor beta chains from one sample sequenced in a study of response to subunit inactivated influenza vaccine. A single record per CDR3 protein comes from TCRdb applying MiXCR to the RT-PCR reads. The sample lists approximately 170,000 distinct CDR3 sequences; 13% to 15% were seen once. Material: CD8+ T cells sorted from PBMCs, obtained around 5 days after vaccination. These receptors were taken from a man in his fifties or sixties who received an inactivated influenza vaccine.

V gene TRBV11-1 combines with J gene TRBJ2-2, with 7 bases that match TRBD2. Germline lookup yields CDR1 SGHAT and CDR2 FQDESV (reference sequence). There are 17 residues in the CDR3. V lost 5 bases to trimming and J lost 4 bases; unmatched junction nucleotides: 13. CDR3 in DNA: TGTGCCAGCAGCCCAAAACGGGACTACCGGGCCACCGGGGAGCTGTTTTTT. Translation gives CASSPKRDYRATGELFF.

This clonotype showed up just a few times. V is TRBV15 and J is TRBJ2-3; 11 bases map to TRBD1. Germline CDR1 LNHNV, CDR2 YYDKDF (reference sequence). J lost 3 bases, V lost 5 bases, and 1 base had no gene match. The CDR3 sequence is 14 residues long. CDR3 residues: CATSRDRGTDTQYF. The CDR3 region has the DNA TGTGCCACCAGCCGGGACAGGGGGACAGATACGCAGTATTTT.

In DNA form, the CDR3 reads TGTGCCATCAGTGAACTAAGCAATCAGCCCCAGCATTTT. This translates into CAISELSNQPQHF. V usage is TRBV10-3 and J usage is TRBJ1-5; no definite D call. Between the trimmed V and J ends, which lost 3 bases and 1 base, there was a span of 4 bases. Germline CDR1 is ENHRY and CDR2 is SYGVKD. The CDR3 is 13 residues long.

The rearrangement uses TRBV9 and TRBJ2-7; D remains unclear. V gave up 0 bases and J gave up 0 bases, with 10 bases separating them. CDR3 size: 15 residues. Germline assignment: CDR1 SGDLS and CDR2 YYNGEE. CDR3 sequence (DNA): TGTGCCAGCAGCGTAGGCGCAGCGAGCTCCTACGAGCAGTACTTC. Translating it yields CASSVGAASSYEQYF. Supplemented by reference TRBV9 and TRBJ2-7, the full variable domain reads DSGVTQTPKHLITATGQRVTLRCSPRSGDLSVYWYQQSLDQGLQFLIQYYNGEERAKGNILERFSAQQFPDLHSELNLSSLELGDSALYFCASSVGAASSYEQYFGPGTRLTVT.

This clonotype was found a few times. V is TRBV28 and J is TRBJ2-7, with 7 bases lining up with TRBD2. CDR1 and CDR2 (germline): MDHEN, SYDVKM. V shed 4 bases, J shed 3 bases, and the junction held 3 bases outside the gene matches. The CDR3 spans 13 residues. The CDR3 spells CASSSGTNYEQYF. DNA of the CDR3: TGTGCCAGCAGTTCAGGGACTAACTACGAGCAGTACTTC.

This clonotype appeared a few times. The chain is built from TRBV24-1 and TRBJ2-2; tentative D call: TRBD2 (5 bases). The CDR3 extends over 16 amino acids. Germline V gives CDR1 KGHDR, CDR2 SFDVKD. Trimming left V 0 bases short and J 0 bases short, with 7 bases between. CDR3: CATSDLGGPNTGELFF. DNA for the CDR3: TGTGCCACCAGTGATTTGGGCGGGCCGAACACCGGGGAGCTGTTTTTT.

This clonotype was recorded a few times. The J gene is TRBJ2-7, the V gene TRBV29-1, with D tentatively TRBD1 or TRBD2 (6 bases each). Germline CDR1 SQVTM, CDR2 ANQGSEA. The CDR3 contains 14 residues. Trimming took 6 bases from V and 2 from J, leaving 17 bases between them. The CDR3 DNA reads as TGCAGCGTGGGACTGAGGGGGTTAGCCTACGAGCAGTACTTC. Its translation: CSVGLRGLAYEQYF.

This clonotype occurred a few times. The V call is TRBV6-2 or TRBV6-3, the J call TRBJ2-1, with TRBD1 identical over 7 bases. Germline CDR1 MNHEY, CDR2 SVGEGT. V trimming: 6 bases; J trimming: 9 bases; junction bases outside the gene matches: 11. This CDR3 is 14 amino acids long. The CDR3 region is CASSILTGTVEQFF. The CDR3 nucleotides are TGTGCCAGCAGCATACTAACAGGGACAGTTGAGCAGTTCTTC.

This clonotype was detected only a few times. The rearrangement uses TRBV12-3 or TRBV12-4 and TRBJ2-1; possible D gene TRBD2, 5 bases. Trimming cost V 7 bases and J 2 bases, with 15 bases left between them. The CDR3 is 15 amino acids. The CDR3 loop reads CASTWSPGAYNEQFF. CDR3 in DNA: TGTGCCAGCACCTGGAGTCCCGGGGCCTACAATGAGCAGTTCTTC.

The chain uses TRBV6-5 and TRBJ2-7; D call uncertain. Trimming stripped 6 bases from V and 2 bases from J, with 11 bases between. This CDR3 has 13 amino acids. Germline CDR1 reads MNHEY; CDR2 reads SVGAGI. The CDR3: CASSYQPTYEQYF. The CDR3 DNA follows: TGTGCCAGCAGCTACCAACCTACCTACGAGCAGTACTTC.

The CDR3 loop reads CASSFSGLADNYEQYF. CDR3 DNA sequence: TGCGCCAGCAGCTTCTCCGGACTAGCGGACAACTACGAGCAGTACTTC. This chain links TRBV5-1 with TRBJ2-7; TRBD2 matches at 10 bases. Losses at the gene ends were 2 bases for V and 3 bases for J; bases not matched to a gene: 8. Germline V gene sequence: CDR1 SGHRS, CDR2 YFSETQ. This CDR3 spans 16 amino acids.

In its sample, this clonotype was seen a few times. The rearrangement joins TRBV29-1 to TRBJ2-1; the match to TRBD2 covers 12 bases. Germline CDR1 reads SQVTM; CDR2 reads ANQGSEA. Trimming removed 1 base from V and 1 base from J; junction bases left unmatched: 2. This CDR3 comprises 16 residues. In DNA, the CDR3 is TGCAGCGTTGAAGGGACTAGCGGGAAATCCTACAATGAGCAGTTCTTC. Translated, it gives CSVEGTSGKSYNEQFF.

This chain connects TRBV27 to TRBJ2-1; 9 bases align to TRBD2. V lost 7 bases, J lost 8 bases, and 9 bases stayed unmatched. Germline CDR1 and CDR2: MNHEY and SMNVEV (reference sequence). The CDR3 spans 14 residues. CDR3 sequence reads: CASKGGGRAHEQFF. As DNA, the CDR3 is TGTGCCAGCAAGGGGGGCGGGAGGGCGCATGAGCAGTTCTTC.

The chain recombines TRBV7-2 with TRBJ2-2, with D perhaps given as TRBD1 or TRBD2 (6 bases each). Trimming cost V 1 base and J 5 bases, with 11 bases left between them. The CDR3 runs 15 residues. The V gene's germline CDR1 is SGHTA and CDR2 FQGNSA. The CDR3 protein is CASSLVWGATGELFF. The CDR3 DNA reads TGTGCCAGCAGCTTAGTTTGGGGGGCGACCGGGGAGCTGTTTTTT.

This clonotype turned up a few times. The chain is built from TRBV6-5 and TRBJ2-6; tentative D call: TRBD1 (6 bases). The V gene lost 6 bases and the J gene lost 0 bases, with 18 bases spanning the gap. The germline V gene encodes CDR1 MNHEY and CDR2 SVGAGI. The CDR3 contains 18 residues. The CDR3 protein is CASSILPGQNSGANVLTF. CDR3 DNA: TGTGCCAGCAGCATACTCCCGGGACAAAACTCTGGGGCCAACGTCCTGACTTTC.

The rearrangement links TRBV28 to TRBJ1-2, with D perhaps TRBD1 (6 bases). The ends were cut back, 5 bases at V and 4 bases at J, with 17 bases in the middle. The CDR3 sequence is 15 residues long. CDR1 is MDHEN, CDR2 SYDVKM, per germline. Here the CDR3 DNA reads TGTGCCAGCAGTCCCCCGGGGGGGGCGGCCTATGGCTACACCTTC. Amino acids: CASSPPGGAAYGYTF.

This clonotype has ten or more counts. The chain couples TRBV4-1 to TRBJ2-7, with D tentatively TRBD1 (5 bases). Trimming left V 4 bases short and J 2 bases short, with 12 bases between. The CDR3 spans 14 residues. Germline lookup yields CDR1 MGHRA and CDR2 YSYEKL. The CDR3 sequence is CASSPGIGTYEQYF. The CDR3 DNA follows: TGCGCCAGCAGCCCAGGGATCGGAACCTACGAGCAGTACTTC.

CDR3 loop: CASSPPGGFGNEQYF. CDR3 in DNA: TGTGCCAGCAGCCCGCCCGGAGGGTTCGGCAACGAGCAGTACTTC. The chain has TRBV14 and TRBJ2-7, with D possibly matching TRBD2 (6 bases). Germline V gives CDR1 SGHDN, CDR2 FVKESK. The CDR3 totals 15 residues. Between the trimmed V and J ends, which lost 4 bases and 5 bases, there was a span of 18 bases.